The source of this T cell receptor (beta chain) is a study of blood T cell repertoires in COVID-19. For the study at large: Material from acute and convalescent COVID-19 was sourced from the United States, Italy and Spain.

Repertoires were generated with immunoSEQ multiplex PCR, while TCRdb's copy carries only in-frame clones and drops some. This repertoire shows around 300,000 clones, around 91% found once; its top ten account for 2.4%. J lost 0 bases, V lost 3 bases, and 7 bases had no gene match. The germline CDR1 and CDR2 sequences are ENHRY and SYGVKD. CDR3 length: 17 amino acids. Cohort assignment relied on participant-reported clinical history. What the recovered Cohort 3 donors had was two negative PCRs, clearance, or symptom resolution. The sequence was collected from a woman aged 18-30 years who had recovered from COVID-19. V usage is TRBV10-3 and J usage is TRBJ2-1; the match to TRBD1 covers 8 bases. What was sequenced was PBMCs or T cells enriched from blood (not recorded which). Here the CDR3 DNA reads TGTGCCATCAGTGACCCGGACAGGGCTCTCTCCTACAATGAGCAGTTCTTC. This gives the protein CAISDPDRALSYNEQFF.